This TCR beta chain was recovered during a study of neurological immune-mediated disorders. Template-switch 5'RACE cDNA synthesis added a 10-nucleotide unique molecular identifier. TCRdb re-derived calls from the 5' RACE reads in MiXCR, one entry per CDR3 protein. In the table there are about 66,000 distinct CDR3 sequences, less than 5.5% of which are singletons. Study observations and caveats: The authors found no clinical or MRI feature associated with the multiple sclerosis repertoire cluster.

The ends were cut back, 6 bases at V and 9 bases at J, with 15 bases in the middle. Germline V gene lookup returns CDR1 MNHNY and CDR2 SVGAGI (reference sequence). The length of the CDR3 is 13 residues. This clonotype has just a few counts. The antigen remains undetermined. The chain carries TRBV6-6 and TRBJ2-1, with D unresolved. This TCR came from a man aged 30 to 39 with multiple sclerosis. Sequenced material: PBMCs. The CDR3 coding sequence is TGTGCCAGCAGGAGTTACGAGCCGGGTGAGCAGTTCTTC. Residues: CASRSYEPGEQFF.